These 30 T cell receptor beta chains came from one sample sequenced in a study of Ad26.COV2.S vaccination and SARS-CoV-2 variants. Described treatment: 15 to 20 received Ad26.COV2.S at low or high dose, single or two shots; about 5 received placebo; per-sample allocation not given. Collection of samples fell on day 63 after the first vaccine or placebo injection. Generated by immunoSEQ multiplex PCR, the TCRdb table keeps only in-frame clones and is missing some. The sample consists of approximately 450,000 clones, 80% to 95% of them appearing once. The material sequenced was peripheral blood, taken in a trial of Ad26.COV2.S vaccine versus placebo. These receptors came from a person aged 18-60 years who received the Ad26.COV2.S COVID-19 vaccine or a placebo.

V gene TRBV6-1 combines with J gene TRBJ2-2, with 7 nucleotides matching TRBD1. The germline CDR1 and CDR2 sequences are MNHNS and SASEGT. Losses at the gene ends were 2 bases for V and 6 bases for J; bases not matched to a gene: 15. CDR3 length: 18 amino acids. The CDR3 nucleotides are TGTGCCAGCAGTGAATATATCTCTAGGGGGACAGTCGCCGGGGAGCTGTTTTTT. This translates into CASSEYISRGTVAGELFF.

This chain uses TRBV18 with TRBJ1-5; TRBD1 is a possible D gene (6 bases). The CDR3 runs 17 residues. Per the germline V gene, CDR1 is KGHSH and CDR2 is LQKENI. Trimming pared 2 bases from V and 0 bases from J, leaving 14 bases between. The CDR3, as DNA: TGTGCCAGCTCACCATATGATAGGGGGGATAGCAATCAGCCCCAGCATTTT. Amino acids: CASSPYDRGDSNQPQHF.

This clone is a singleton in its sample. The chain employs TRBV29-1 and TRBJ2-1; a weak D match, TRBD2 (6 bases). Germline-derived CDR1 and CDR2 are SQVTM and ANQGSEA. The CDR3 length is 12 residues. V was pared by 3 bases and J by 8 bases, with 11 bases between. In DNA, the CDR3 is TGCAGCGTTGAGTGGGGGAGGTATGAGCAGTTCTTC. Amino acids: CSVEWGRYEQFF.

This sequence joins TRBV27 and TRBJ2-7; TRBD2 aligns across 7 bases. V trimming: 5 bases; J trimming: 0 bases; junction bases outside the gene matches: 13. This CDR3 comprises 17 residues. Germline V lookup: CDR1 MNHEY, CDR2 SMNVEV (reference sequence). The CDR3 protein is CASSALPTSTNSYEQYF. As DNA, the CDR3 is TGTGCCAGCAGTGCACTCCCGACTAGCACTAACTCCTACGAGCAGTACTTC.

This clone was detected only once. The chain combines TRBV27 with TRBJ2-7, with D possibly TRBD1 on 5 matching bases. Germline CDR1 MNHEY, CDR2 SMNVEV (reference sequence). This CDR3 has 13 amino acids. Trimming took off 4 bases at V and 2 bases at J, with 9 bases between the two ends. DNA of the CDR3: TGTGCCAGCAGTTCCCAGGGCCCCTACGAGCAGTACTTC. Amino acids: CASSSQGPYEQYF.

The chain recombines TRBV19 with TRBJ1-1; D uncertain. The germline gives CDR1 LNHDA, CDR2 SQIVND (reference sequence). V dropped 5 bases and J dropped 1 base, with 11 bases sitting between them. The CDR3 extends over 14 amino acids. CDR3 bases: TGTGCCAGTAGTCCTATGGGCCAGAACACTGAAGCTTTCTTT. Encoded protein: CASSPMGQNTEAFF.

The chain is built from TRBV4-2 and TRBJ2-2, with TRBD2 identical over 13 bases. The V segment lost 3 bases and the J segment 6 bases; nucleotides outside the gene matches: 10. The CDR3 consists of 18 residues. Germline lookup yields CDR1 LGHNA and CDR2 YNFKEQ. The CDR3 nucleotides are TGTGCCAGCAGCCATGGCCCCCCGACTAGCGGGAGGCCCGGGGAGCTGTTTTTT. Amino acids: CASSHGPPTSGRPGELFF.

The genes are TRBV19 and TRBJ2-7; D remains ambiguous. The CDR3 length is 15 residues. Germline V CDR1 and CDR2: LNHDA, SQIVND (reference sequence). Trimming took off 3 bases at V and 3 bases at J, with 15 bases between the two ends. The CDR3 spells CASSMPQTDIYEQYF. CDR3 bases: TGTGCCAGTAGTATGCCGCAGACTGATATCTACGAGCAGTACTTC.

This sequence joins TRBV19 and TRBJ2-1; no definite D call. Germline V gene lookup returns CDR1 LNHDA and CDR2 SQIVND (reference sequence). V was pared by 6 bases and J by 4 bases, with 10 bases between. The CDR3 has 13 residues. The CDR3 DNA reads as TGTGCCAGTAGGCTGACAATTTACAATGAGCAGTTCTTC. Its translation: CASRLTIYNEQFF.

The chain has TRBV27 and TRBJ2-1; D unresolved. The CDR3 extends over 14 amino acids. V gave up 8 bases and J gave up 7 bases, with 18 bases separating them. From germline, CDR1 is MNHEY and CDR2 SMNVEV (reference sequence). The DNA of the CDR3 is TGTGCCAGCCGCTTACTGGGCGAGAGGAATGAGCAGTTCTTC. Its protein is CASRLLGERNEQFF.

This clone was found once. The chain combines TRBV28 with TRBJ1-2, with a possible D match to TRBD1 (6 bases). The CDR3 covers 15 residues. Looked up from germline, CDR1 is MDHEN and CDR2 is SYDVKM. The germline V and J ends were trimmed by 6 bases and 7 bases, with 21 bases remaining between them. As DNA, the CDR3 is TGTGCCAGCAGGGAGAGGGCGGGGGCGAAGGGTGGCTACACCTTC. It specifies CASRERAGAKGGYTF.

A few counts support this clone. The rearrangement uses TRBV11-3 and TRBJ2-4; D may be TRBD2 (6 bases). With 4 bases removed from V and 8 bases from J, the gap between germline ends came to 15 bases. The CDR3 runs to 14 residues. Looked up from germline, CDR1 is SGHNT and CDR2 is YENEEA. The CDR3 nucleotides read TGTGCCAGCAGCTCGGGGGAGTCGCTGGACATTCAGTACTTC. This codes for CASSSGESLDIQYF. Using reference TRBV11-3 and TRBJ2-4 for the parts outside the CDR3, the full variable domain is EAGVVQSPRYKIIEKKQPVAFWCNPISGHNTLYWYLQNLGQGPELLIRYENEEAVDDSQLPKDRFSAERLKGVDSTLKIQPAELGDSAVYLCASSSGESLDIQYFGAGTRLSVL.

The J gene is TRBJ2-5, the V gene TRBV3-1 (or the pseudogene TRBV3-2); D possibly uses TRBD1 or TRBD2 (5 bases each). Trimming took 2 bases from V and 5 from J, leaving 12 bases between them. CDR1 LGHDT and CDR2 YNNKEL come from the germline V gene (reference sequence). This CDR3 has 14 residues. The CDR3 bases are TGTGCCAGCAGCCAAATGAGGGGTCGGGAGACCCAGTACTTC. Amino acids: CASSQMRGRETQYF.

The chain has TRBV19 and TRBJ2-5; D perhaps matches TRBD1 (5 bases). CDR3 size: 15 residues. Between the trimmed V and J ends, which lost 4 bases and 2 bases, there was a span of 14 bases. Germline V gene data show CDR1 as LNHDA and CDR2 as SQIVND (reference sequence). In nucleotides, the CDR3 is TGTGCCAGTAGTACTGGACACAACGCGCAAGAGACCCAGTACTTC. Protein: CASSTGHNAQETQYF.

The table lists this clone with a few counts. V gene TRBV4-2 combines with J gene TRBJ2-7, with D possibly matching TRBD2 (6 bases). With 1 base removed from V and 0 bases from J, the gap between germline ends came to 34 bases. There are 23 residues in the CDR3. Germline CDR1 LGHNA, CDR2 YNFKEQ. The CDR3 nucleotides are TGTGCCAGCAGCCAAGTTAGCGGCACCCTCCGAAAAGGCCGCGTGGAGAGCTCCTACGAGCAGTACTTC. Translation: CASSQVSGTLRKGRVESSYEQYF.

The chain uses TRBV25-1 and TRBJ1-3, with unresolved D. CDR1 is MGHDK and CDR2 is SYGVNS in the germline V gene. The CDR3 loop spans 12 amino acids. The V and J ends lost 6 bases and 1 base respectively, with 4 bases between them. Here the CDR3 reads CASRFSGNTIYF. CDR3 DNA sequence: TGTGCCAGCAGGTTTTCTGGAAACACCATATATTTT.

V and J are TRBV27 and TRBJ2-1; D may match TRBD1 or TRBD2 (8 bases each). V was cut by 8 bases and J by 6 bases, with 29 bases left in between. Germline CDR1 is MNHEY and CDR2 is SMNVEV (reference sequence). The length of the CDR3 is 18 residues. The CDR3 nucleotides read TGTGCCAGCGGTCACAGGGGGTCAGGACTAGCAAGTCCCAATGAGCAGTTCTTC. Residues: CASGHRGSGLASPNEQFF.

A remark on this clone: Other DNA sequences within the sample encode an identical CDR3. The rearrangement uses TRBV6-5 and TRBJ1-1; no firm D call. CDR3 size: 13 residues. Per the germline V gene, CDR1 is MNHEY and CDR2 is SVGAGI. Between the trimmed V and J ends, which lost 5 bases and 0 bases, there was a span of 7 bases. The CDR3 nucleotides read TGTGCCAGCAGTAGCGGAGTGAACACTGAAGCTTTCTTT. It codes for CASSSGVNTEAFF.

This rearrangement joins TRBV28 to TRBJ2-5; TRBD1 agrees at 10 bases. V was pared by 4 bases and J by 4 bases, with 6 bases of the junction left unmatched. Germline V gives CDR1 MDHEN, CDR2 SYDVKM. The CDR3 extends over 15 amino acids. CDR3 coding DNA: TGTGCCAGCAGTTCGGGACAGGGGTTTGGAGAGACCCAGTACTTC. It is translated as CASSSGQGFGETQYF.

V gene TRBV25-1 combines with J gene TRBJ1-1; no firm D call. The V and J ends lost 0 bases and 10 bases respectively, with 12 bases between them. From germline, CDR1 is MGHDK and CDR2 SYGVNS. The CDR3 has 13 residues. In DNA, the CDR3 is TGTGCCAGCAGTGAATATGATGGACTCCCAGCTTTCTTT. It is translated as CASSEYDGLPAFF.

This chain joins TRBV25-1 and TRBJ2-1, with 8 nucleotides matching TRBD1. Trimming at V came to 4 bases and at J to 1 base, leaving 9 bases not matched to a gene. Germline-derived CDR1 and CDR2 are MGHDK and SYGVNS. CDR3 length: 17 residues. The CDR3 region is CASSALGQGGSYNEQFF. For the CDR3, the DNA is TGTGCCAGCAGTGCCCTTGGACAGGGCGGTTCCTACAATGAGCAGTTCTTC.

The J gene is TRBJ2-1, the V gene TRBV30, with 11 nucleotides matching TRBD2. The germline V gene has CDR1 GTSNPN and CDR2 SVGIG (reference sequence). This CDR3 region has 15 residues. V dropped 2 bases and J dropped 6; count of bases not matched to a gene: 6. The CDR3 protein is CAWSLLAGVGNEQFF. The CDR3, as DNA: TGTGCCTGGAGTCTACTAGCGGGAGTGGGCAATGAGCAGTTCTTC.

The CDR3 sequence: CASSVSSGSYEQYF. The DNA of the CDR3 is TGCGCCAGCAGCGTATCTAGCGGTTCCTACGAGCAGTACTTC. V gene TRBV4-1 combines with J gene TRBJ2-7, with 7 bases aligning to TRBD2. V lost 5 bases, J lost 1 base, and 5 bases stayed unmatched. Germline V gene sequence: CDR1 MGHRA, CDR2 YSYEKL. The CDR3 consists of 14 residues.

CDR3 sequence: CASSTQPPGPYNEQFF. The CDR3 DNA is TGCGCCAGCAGCACTCAACCCCCAGGGCCCTACAATGAGCAGTTCTTC. The chain uses TRBV5-1 and TRBJ2-1; tentatively, D is TRBD1 (5 bases). The V end was cut by 4 bases, the J end by 2 bases, with 16 bases between. This CDR3 has 16 amino acids. Per the germline V gene, CDR1 is SGHRS and CDR2 is YFSETQ.

This chain links TRBV6-9 with TRBJ2-6; tentatively, D is TRBD1 (8 bases). Germline lookup yields CDR1 MNHGY and CDR2 SVAAGI. The germline V and J ends were trimmed by 6 bases and 4 bases, with 19 bases remaining between them. The CDR3 totals 17 residues. CDR3 amino acids: CASSPDRGGRGANVLTF. In DNA form, the CDR3 reads TGTGCCAGCAGCCCCGACAGGGGAGGGAGGGGGGCCAACGTCCTGACTTTC.

The V and J genes are TRBV27 and TRBJ1-4, with 9 bases identical to TRBD1. This CDR3 comprises 14 residues. Looked up from germline, CDR1 is MNHEY and CDR2 is SMNVEV (reference sequence). Germline trimming cut 6 bases from V and 5 bases from J; bases unmatched to any gene: 4. The CDR3 loop is CASRTGGLNEKLFF. The CDR3 DNA reads as TGTGCCAGCAGAACAGGGGGCCTAAATGAAAAACTGTTTTTT.

This clone appeared once. V usage is TRBV6-1 and J usage is TRBJ1-6; D may be TRBD1 (6 bases). Trimming cost V 1 base and J 6 bases, with 13 bases left between them. CDR1 is MNHNS and CDR2 is SASEGT in the germline V gene. CDR3 length: 16 amino acids. CDR3 amino acids: CASSEDNRVGNSPLHF. CDR3 DNA sequence: TGTGCCAGCAGTGAAGACAACAGGGTGGGTAATTCACCCCTCCACTTT.

The rearrangement links TRBV19 to TRBJ1-5; D is perhaps TRBD1 (5 bases). V shed 7 bases and J shed 5 bases, with 18 bases lying between them. Germline CDR1 is LNHDA and CDR2 is SQIVND (reference sequence). This CDR3 is 15 amino acids long. CDR3 in amino acids: CASTMSMWGYQPQHF. Here the CDR3 DNA reads TGTGCCAGTACTATGAGTATGTGGGGGTATCAGCCCCAGCATTTT. Complete variable domain (other parts from reference TRBV19 and TRBJ1-5): DGGITQSPKYLFRKEGQNVTLSCEQNLNHDAMYWYRQDPGQGLRLIYYSQIVNDFQKGDIAEGYSVSREKKESFPLTVTSAQKNPTAFYLCASTMSMWGYQPQHFGDGTRLSIL.

The chain uses TRBV5-6 and TRBJ2-3; 11 bases map to TRBD2. V lost 4 bases, J lost 6 bases, and 10 bases stayed unmatched. The CDR3 spans 16 residues. Germline V CDR1 and CDR2: SGHDT, YYEEEE. The CDR3 bases are TGTGCCAGCAGCCGAACCCTAGCGGGAGGTGGGGATACGCAGTATTTT. Protein sequence: CASSRTLAGGGDTQYF. Full variable domain (remainder filled in from reference TRBV5-6 and TRBJ2-3): DAGVTQSPTHLIKTRGQQVTLRCSPKSGHDTVSWYQQALGQGPQFIFQYYEEEERQRGNFPDRFSGHQFPNYSSELNVNALLLGDSALYLCASSRTLAGGGDTQYFGPGTRLTVL.

The chain carries TRBV13 and TRBJ2-1; unclear D gene. Looked up from germline, CDR1 is PRHDT and CDR2 is FYEKMQ (reference sequence). CDR3 length: 14 residues. Trimming shortened V by 7 bases and J by 0 bases, and 10 bases separated the two germline ends. DNA of the CDR3: TGTGCCAGCAAGCCTATTAGCTCCTACAATGAGCAGTTCTTC. Translating it yields CASKPISSYNEQFF.